This T cell receptor (beta chain) appears in the sequencing data of a study of CD4 T cells in relation to SARS-CoV-2 and coronaviruses. CDR1 is MGHRA and CDR2 is YSYEKL in the germline V gene. The CDR3 sequence is 18 residues long. V lost 0 bases to trimming and J lost 4 bases, with 18 bases between them. As concerns this clone: Antigen unknown.

CD4+ T cells from unexposed donors were obtained before the COVID-19 pandemic (2011-2018). After roughly ten days of culture, CD4+ T cells were isolated. Testing used SARS-CoV-2 S/N and four cold-coronavirus spikes on unexposed-donor CD4+ T cells, cells permitting. The method was immunoSEQ multiplex PCR; TCRdb's version includes in-frame clones alone and lacks a portion of them. The sample shows roughly 18,000 clones, about 70% of them seen only once. The genes are TRBV4-1 and TRBJ1-4; D ambiguous. The sequenced material came from CD4+ T cells from PBMCs, cultured in vitro. The sequence was collected from a human donor in good health. The CDR3 DNA sequence: TGCGCCAGCAGCCAAGATCATTGGAGTGTAACCGGTAATGAAAAACTGTTTTTT. As protein: CASSQDHWSVTGNEKLFF.